This TCR beta chain was sequenced during a study of chemoradiotherapy in HPV16-positive cancers. General study results and limits: Better recurrence-free survival went with HPV-responsive T-cell expansion in HPV16-positive patients.

Profiled with immunoSEQ multiplex PCR; TCRdb holds only in-frame clones, not every one. The sample has a few thousand clones, 86% seen once. About this clone itself: What it binds is unknown.

In germline, CDR1 is SGDLS, CDR2 YYNGEE. The CDR3 is 17 residues long. Trimming cost V 2 bases and J 2 bases; bases outside gene matches: 3. Specimen: tumor tissue, collected from a patient who underwent chemoradiotherapy. The receptor was isolated from a human donor with HPV-associated anogenital cancer. The J gene is TRBJ2-5, the V gene TRBV9, with 16 bases aligning to TRBD2. CDR3 loop: CASSVGTSGGVQETQYF. CDR3 DNA sequence: TGTGCCAGCAGCGTGGGGACTAGCGGGGGGGTTCAAGAGACCCAGTACTTC.